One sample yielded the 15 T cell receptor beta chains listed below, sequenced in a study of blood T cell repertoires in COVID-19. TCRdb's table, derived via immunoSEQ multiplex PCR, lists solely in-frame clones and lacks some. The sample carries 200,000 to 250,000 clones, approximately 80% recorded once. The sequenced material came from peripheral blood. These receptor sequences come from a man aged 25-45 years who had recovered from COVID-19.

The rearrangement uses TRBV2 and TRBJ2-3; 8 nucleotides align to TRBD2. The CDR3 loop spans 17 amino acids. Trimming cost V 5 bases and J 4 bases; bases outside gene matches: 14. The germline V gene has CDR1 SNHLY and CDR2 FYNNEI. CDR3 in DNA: TGTGCCAGCAGTTCCACCCCCGAGGGACTAGACCCAGATACGCAGTATTTT. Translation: CASSSTPEGLDPDTQYF.

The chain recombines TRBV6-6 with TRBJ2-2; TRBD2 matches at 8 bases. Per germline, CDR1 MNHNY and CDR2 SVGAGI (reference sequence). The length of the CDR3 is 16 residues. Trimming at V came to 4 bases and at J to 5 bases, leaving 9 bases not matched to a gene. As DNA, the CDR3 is TGTGCCAGCAGTTTAGCGGGGTGGGATGAAACCGGGGAGCTGTTTTTT. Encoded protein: CASSLAGWDETGELFF.

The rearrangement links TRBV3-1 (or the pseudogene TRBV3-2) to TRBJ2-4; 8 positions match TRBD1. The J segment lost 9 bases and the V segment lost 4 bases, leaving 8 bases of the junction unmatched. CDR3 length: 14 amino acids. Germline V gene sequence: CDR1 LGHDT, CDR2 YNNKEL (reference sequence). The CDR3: CASSPGADRAIQYF. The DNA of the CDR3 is TGTGCCAGCAGCCCAGGGGCGGACAGGGCCATTCAGTACTTC.

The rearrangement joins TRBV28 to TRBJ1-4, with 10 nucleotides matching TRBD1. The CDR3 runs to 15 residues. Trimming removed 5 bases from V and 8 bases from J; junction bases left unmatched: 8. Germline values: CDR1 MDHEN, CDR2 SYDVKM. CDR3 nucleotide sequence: TGTGCCAGCAGTGACCCCGGGACAGGGGCGGAAAAACTGTTTTTT. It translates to CASSDPGTGAEKLFF.

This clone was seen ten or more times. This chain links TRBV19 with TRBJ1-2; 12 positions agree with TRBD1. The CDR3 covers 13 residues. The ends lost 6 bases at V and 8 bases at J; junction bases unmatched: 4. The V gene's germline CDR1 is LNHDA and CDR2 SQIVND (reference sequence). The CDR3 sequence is CASRGQGASGYTF. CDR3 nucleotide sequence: TGTGCCAGTAGGGGACAGGGGGCCAGCGGCTACACCTTC.

The DNA of the CDR3 is TGTGCCAGCAGTCGCCTCCAGGGGGAGACCCAGTACTTC. Amino acid sequence: CASSRLQGETQYF. The chain combines TRBV6-2 or TRBV6-3 with TRBJ2-5; possible D gene TRBD1, 6 bases. This CDR3 region has 13 residues. V was clipped by 5 bases and J by 5 bases, with 12 bases between them. Germline V gene lookup returns CDR1 MNHEY and CDR2 SVGEGT.

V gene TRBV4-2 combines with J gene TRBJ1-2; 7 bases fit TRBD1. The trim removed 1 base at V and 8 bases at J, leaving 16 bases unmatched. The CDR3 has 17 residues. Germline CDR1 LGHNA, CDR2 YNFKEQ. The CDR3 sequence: CASSQAAGTDAWRGYTF. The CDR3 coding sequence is TGTGCCAGCAGCCAAGCCGCCGGGACAGACGCCTGGCGGGGCTACACCTTC.

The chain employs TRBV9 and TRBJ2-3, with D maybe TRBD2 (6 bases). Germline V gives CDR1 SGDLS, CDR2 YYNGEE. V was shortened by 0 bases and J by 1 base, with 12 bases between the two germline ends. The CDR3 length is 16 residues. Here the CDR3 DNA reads TGTGCCAGCAGCGTAGCTGGGCAGCGGGGCACAGATACGCAGTATTTT. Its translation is CASSVAGQRGTDTQYF.

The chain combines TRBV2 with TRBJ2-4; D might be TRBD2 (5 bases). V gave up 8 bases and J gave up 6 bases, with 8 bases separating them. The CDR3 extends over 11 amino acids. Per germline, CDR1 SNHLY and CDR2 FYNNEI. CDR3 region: CASSDLNIQYF. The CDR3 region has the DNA TGTGCCAGCTCGGACTTAAACATTCAGTACTTC.

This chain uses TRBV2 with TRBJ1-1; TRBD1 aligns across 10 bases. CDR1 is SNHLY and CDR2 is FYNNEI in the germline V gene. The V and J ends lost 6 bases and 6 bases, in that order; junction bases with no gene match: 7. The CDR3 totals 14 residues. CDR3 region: CASSRTGGVPEAFF. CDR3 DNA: TGTGCCAGCAGCAGGACAGGGGGGGTTCCTGAAGCTTTCTTT.

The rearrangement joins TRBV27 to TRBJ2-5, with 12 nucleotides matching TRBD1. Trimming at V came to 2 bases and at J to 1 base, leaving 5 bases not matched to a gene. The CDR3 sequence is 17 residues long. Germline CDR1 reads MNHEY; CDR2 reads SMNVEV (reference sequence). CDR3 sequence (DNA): TGTGCCAGCAGTTTAGCGGGACAGGGGGCAATCCAAGAGACCCAGTACTTC. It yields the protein CASSLAGQGAIQETQYF.

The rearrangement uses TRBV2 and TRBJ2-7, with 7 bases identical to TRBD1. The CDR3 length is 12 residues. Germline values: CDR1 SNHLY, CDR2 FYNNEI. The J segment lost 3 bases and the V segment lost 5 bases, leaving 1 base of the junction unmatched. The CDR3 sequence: CASSRTGYEQYV. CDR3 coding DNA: TGTGCCAGCAGTAGGACAGGCTACGAGCAGTACGTC.

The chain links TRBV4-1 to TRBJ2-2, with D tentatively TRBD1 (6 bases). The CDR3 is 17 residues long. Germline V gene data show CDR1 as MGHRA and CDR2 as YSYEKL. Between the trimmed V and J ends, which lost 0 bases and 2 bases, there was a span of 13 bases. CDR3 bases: TGCGCCAGCAGCCAAGATCCGACAGGTGCTAACACCGGGGAGCTGTTTTTT. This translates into CASSQDPTGANTGELFF.

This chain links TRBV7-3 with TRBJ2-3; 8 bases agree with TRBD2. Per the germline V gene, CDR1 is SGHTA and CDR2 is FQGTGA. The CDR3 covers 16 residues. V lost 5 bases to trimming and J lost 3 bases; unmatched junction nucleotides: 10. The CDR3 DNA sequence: TGTGCCAGCAGCCGGACTAGCTCCCTCGGGACAGATACGCAGTATTTT. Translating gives CASSRTSSLGTDTQYF.

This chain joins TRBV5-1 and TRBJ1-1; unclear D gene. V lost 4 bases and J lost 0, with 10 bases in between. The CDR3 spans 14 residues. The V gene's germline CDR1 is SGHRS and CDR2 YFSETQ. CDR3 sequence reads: CASSDGGMNTEAFF. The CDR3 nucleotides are TGCGCCAGCAGCGATGGAGGCATGAACACTGAAGCTTTCTTT.